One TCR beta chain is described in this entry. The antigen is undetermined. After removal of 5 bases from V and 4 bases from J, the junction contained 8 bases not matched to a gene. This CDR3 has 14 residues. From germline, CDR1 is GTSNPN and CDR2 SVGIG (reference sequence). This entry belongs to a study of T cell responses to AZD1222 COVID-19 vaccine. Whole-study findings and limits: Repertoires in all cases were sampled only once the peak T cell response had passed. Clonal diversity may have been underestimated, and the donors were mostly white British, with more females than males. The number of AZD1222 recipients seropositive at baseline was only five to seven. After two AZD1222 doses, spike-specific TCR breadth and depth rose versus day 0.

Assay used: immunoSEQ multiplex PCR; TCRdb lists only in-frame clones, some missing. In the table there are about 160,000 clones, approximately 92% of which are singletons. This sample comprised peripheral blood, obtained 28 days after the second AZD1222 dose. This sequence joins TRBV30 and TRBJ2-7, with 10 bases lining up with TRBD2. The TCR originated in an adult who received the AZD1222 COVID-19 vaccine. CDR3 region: CAWRTGTSAYEQYF. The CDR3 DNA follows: TGTGCCTGGCGAACCGGGACTAGCGCATACGAGCAGTACTTC.